The 19 T cell receptor beta chains given below trace back to one sample, sequenced in a study of blood T cell repertoires in COVID-19. TCRdb's copy holds only in-frame clones and misses some; the assay was immunoSEQ multiplex PCR. The table lists 130,000 to 150,000 clones, around 81% of them singletons. Material: peripheral blood. Every receptor here comes from a human donor in a cohort sampled during active COVID-19.

The chain is built from TRBV5-1 and TRBJ1-1, with 8 bases identical to TRBD1. Germline V gene lookup returns CDR1 SGHRS and CDR2 YFSETQ. The CDR3 contains 14 residues. The V and J ends lost 3 bases and 1 base, in that order; junction bases with no gene match: 2. The CDR3 reads CASSSTGANTEAFF. The CDR3 region has the DNA TGCGCCAGCAGCTCGACAGGGGCGAACACTGAAGCTTTCTTT.

The rearrangement uses TRBV9 and TRBJ1-2, with a tentative D call TRBD1 (6 bases). This CDR3 comprises 16 residues. From germline, CDR1 is SGDLS and CDR2 YYNGEE. Trimming stripped 0 bases from V and 0 bases from J, with 12 bases between. DNA for the CDR3: TGTGCCAGCAGCGTAGAGGGGGGGCAGACTAACTATGGCTACACCTTC. Its protein product is CASSVEGGQTNYGYTF.

The chain joins TRBV19 to TRBJ1-2, with 9 positions matching TRBD1. Trimming cost V 1 base and J 4 bases; bases outside gene matches: 4. The CDR3 has 15 residues. The germline CDR1 and CDR2 sequences are LNHDA and SQIVND (reference sequence). CDR3 sequence reads: CASSIAGTGSYGYTF. As DNA, the CDR3 is TGTGCCAGTAGTATAGCCGGGACAGGGTCCTATGGCTACACCTTC.

V and J are TRBV3-1 (or the pseudogene TRBV3-2) and TRBJ2-7; TRBD2 matches at 7 bases. The V and J ends lost 1 base and 3 bases, in that order; junction bases with no gene match: 6. The germline V gene has CDR1 LGHDT and CDR2 YNNKEL (reference sequence). The CDR3 loop spans 15 amino acids. This CDR3 reads CASSQAGTSDYEQYF. CDR3 DNA sequence: TGTGCCAGCAGCCAAGCGGGAACTAGCGACTACGAGCAGTACTTC.

The chain recombines TRBV28 with TRBJ2-7; 9 bases line up with TRBD1. The germline V gene encodes CDR1 MDHEN and CDR2 SYDVKM. CDR3 length equals 13 residues. V shed 10 bases and J 7 bases; nucleotides not matched to a gene: 11. CDR3 in amino acids: CATPGDRVGEQYF. The CDR3 nucleotides read TGTGCCACCCCCGGGGACAGGGTGGGGGAGCAGTACTTC.

V usage is TRBV7-3 and J usage is TRBJ2-1; tentatively, D is TRBD1 (6 bases). V lost 5 bases and J 5 bases, leaving 10 bases between the germline ends. The length of the CDR3 is 13 residues. Germline CDR1 and CDR2: SGHTA and FQGTGA. The CDR3 protein is CASSAHRDNEQFF. CDR3 DNA sequence: TGTGCCAGCAGCGCACACAGGGACAATGAGCAGTTCTTC.

This rearrangement joins TRBV7-8 to TRBJ2-7; D unclear. Trimming stripped 1 base from V and 6 bases from J, with 7 bases between. Per the germline V gene, CDR1 is SGHVS and CDR2 is FQNEAQ. The CDR3 length is 12 residues. As DNA, the CDR3 is TGTGCCAGCAGCTTAGTAACAGCCGAGCAGTACTTC. Translation gives CASSLVTAEQYF.

This chain uses TRBV6-2 or TRBV6-3 with TRBJ1-1, with D unclear. Trimming shortened V by 3 bases and J by 1 base, and 6 bases separated the two germline ends. This CDR3 is built from 13 residues. CDR1 and CDR2 (germline): MNHEY, SVGEGT. The CDR3 spells CASSYGGNTEAFF. In DNA form, the CDR3 reads TGTGCCAGCAGTTATGGCGGGAACACTGAAGCTTTCTTT.

The J gene is TRBJ2-1, the V gene TRBV3-1 (or the pseudogene TRBV3-2), with 9 bases fitting TRBD2. The CDR3 spans 16 residues. The germline CDR1 and CDR2 sequences are LGHDT and YNNKEL (reference sequence). Unmatched junction bases numbered 4, after V lost 0 bases and J lost 4 bases. CDR3 nucleotides: TGTGCCAGCAGCCAAGACCCTAGCGGGGCTTACAATGAGCAGTTCTTC. Protein sequence: CASSQDPSGAYNEQFF.

In this sample, this clone turned up once. The genes are TRBV28 and TRBJ1-2, with D perhaps TRBD1 (6 bases). The CDR3 spans 17 residues. V lost 1 base, J lost 3 bases, and 18 bases lay in between. Germline V lookup: CDR1 MDHEN, CDR2 SYDVKM. The CDR3 sequence: CASSLFFVGGRHYGYTF. Written as DNA, the CDR3 is TGTGCCAGCAGTTTATTCTTCGTCGGGGGGCGACACTATGGCTACACCTTC.

J is TRBJ1-5 and V is TRBV19, with 9 bases identical to TRBD1. The V segment lost 7 bases and the J segment 1 base; nucleotides outside the gene matches: 11. There are 17 residues in the CDR3. Germline CDR1 and CDR2: LNHDA and SQIVND (reference sequence). The CDR3 loop reads CASKGTQGAGSNQPQHF. The CDR3 bases are TGTGCCAGTAAGGGTACACAGGGGGCGGGAAGCAATCAGCCCCAGCATTTT.

The rearrangement joins TRBV25-1 to TRBJ2-1; 10 nucleotides line up with TRBD1. Germline CDR1 is MGHDK and CDR2 is SYGVNS. CDR3 size: 16 residues. V dropped 8 bases and J dropped 4; count of bases not matched to a gene: 11. The CDR3 protein is CASGEIRDRGYNEQFF. The CDR3 DNA follows: TGTGCCAGCGGGGAAATTCGGGACAGGGGATACAATGAGCAGTTCTTC.

This clone has just a few counts. The chain combines TRBV5-1 with TRBJ2-3, with D possibly being TRBD1 (6 bases). Trimming removed 2 bases at V and 2 bases at J, with 9 bases between. CDR1 is SGHRS, CDR2 YFSETQ, per germline. The CDR3 totals 14 residues. CDR3 in amino acids: CASSFRDITDTQYF. The DNA of the CDR3 is TGCGCCAGCAGCTTCCGGGACATCACAGATACGCAGTATTTT. Drawing the rest from reference TRBV5-1 and TRBJ2-3, the complete variable domain is KAGVTQTPRYLIKTRGQQVTLSCSPISGHRSVSWYQQTPGQGLQFLFEYFSETQRNKGNFPGRFSGRQFSNSRSEMNVSTLELGDSALYLCASSFRDITDTQYFGPGTRLTVL.

There are many counts of this clone. The chain links TRBV28 to TRBJ2-7; 9 bases agree with TRBD2. The CDR3 loop spans 17 amino acids. Germline CDR1 is MDHEN and CDR2 is SYDVKM. The V gene end was trimmed by 0 bases and the J gene end by 5 bases; junction bases not matched to a gene: 11. The DNA for the CDR3 is TGTGCCAGCAGTTTATGGGTAGCGGGAGACTTAAACCACGAGCAGTACTTC. Translated: CASSLWVAGDLNHEQYF.

This clone was observed a handful of times. The CDR3: CASSQVPRANYGYTF. CDR3 sequence (DNA): TGCGCCAGCAGCCAAGTCCCCCGTGCTAACTATGGCTACACCTTC. The chain has TRBV4-1 and TRBJ1-2; D call uncertain. V was trimmed by 1 base and J by 0 bases, leaving 9 bases between them. The CDR3 is 15 amino acids. CDR1 is MGHRA and CDR2 is YSYEKL in the germline V gene.

The CDR3 sequence is CASSQSSEGGYEQYF. The CDR3 coding sequence is TGCGCCAGCAGTCAATCTTCAGAGGGAGGGTACGAGCAGTACTTC. The V gene is TRBV23-1, the J gene TRBJ2-7; 7 nucleotides line up with TRBD2. TRBV23-1 falls under the ORF class, with uncertain function. This CDR3 contains 15 residues. The ends lost 0 bases at V and 4 bases at J; junction bases unmatched: 6.

The chain recombines TRBV6-1 with TRBJ2-7; D gene ambiguous. The germline CDR1 and CDR2 sequences are MNHNS and SASEGT. V was cut by 1 base and J by 4 bases, with 14 bases left in between. The CDR3 extends over 15 amino acids. CDR3 nucleotide sequence: TGTGCCAGCAGTGAAGTCGCAGCCCTAGGTTACGAGCAGTACTTC. Residues: CASSEVAALGYEQYF.

V is TRBV28 and J is TRBJ1-6, with 11 nucleotides matching TRBD1. The trim removed 3 bases at V and 9 bases at J, leaving 4 bases unmatched. Germline CDR1 is MDHEN and CDR2 is SYDVKM. This CDR3 region has 15 residues. This CDR3 is CASSFRTGGSSPLHF. In DNA form, the CDR3 reads TGTGCCAGCAGTTTCAGGACAGGGGGCAGTTCACCCCTCCACTTT.

This rearrangement joins TRBV7-9 to TRBJ1-1; D gene unclear. CDR3 length: 13 amino acids. Germline values: CDR1 SEHNR, CDR2 FQNEAQ (reference sequence). Trimming removed 4 bases from V and 2 bases from J, with 8 bases in between. The CDR3 spells CASSSGLNTEAFF. CDR3 sequence (DNA): TGTGCCAGCAGCTCTGGACTAAACACTGAAGCTTTCTTT.